These T cell receptor beta chains were read from a single sample in a study of cytomegalovirus exposure and HLA in healthy donors. Clones were read by immunoSEQ multiplex PCR, and TCRdb kept only the in-frame ones, dropping some. In the table there are about 180,000 clones, under 80% of which are singletons. Sequenced sample: PBMCs. The receptor source for this set is a human donor in good health. Each CDR3 is given with its conserved first and last residue. A D gene is named only where the DNA matches it firmly. A clone size is listed for some rows: how often the clone was seen (once, few, many), or a class if it is expanded.

TRBV2	.	.	14	TRBJ2-6	CASSILSGANVLTF	TGTGCCAGCAGTATCCTCTCTGGGGCCAACGTCCTGACTTTC
TRBV7-7	once	TRBD2	13	TRBJ2-7	CASSSRGGGEQYF	TGTGCTAGCAGCTCCCGGGGCGGGGGCGAGCAGTACTTC
TRBV7-9	once	TRBD1	17	TRBJ2-7	CASSLGGTGDRGYEQYF	TGTGCCAGCAGCTTAGGTGGGACAGGGGACAGAGGCTACGAGCAGTACTTC
TRBV6-1	few	.	15	TRBJ1-5	CASSEGPGEGQPQHF	TGTGCCAGCAGTGAAGGCCCAGGGGAAGGTCAGCCCCAGCATTTT
TRBV6-5	.	TRBD1	14	TRBJ2-7	CASSWDRSSYEQYF	TGTGCCAGCAGTTGGGACAGGAGCTCCTACGAGCAGTACTTC
TRBV7-9	.	.	15	TRBJ1-2	CASSLLGTQPYGYTF	TGTGCCAGCAGCCTTTTGGGGACACAGCCCTATGGCTACACCTTC
TRBV7-2	.	.	15	TRBJ2-7	CASSLVQGGAWEQYF	TGTGCCAGCAGCTTAGTTCAAGGGGGGGCGTGGGAGCAGTACTTC
TRBV5-6	.	TRBD1	12	TRBJ2-1	CASRDRGCEQFF	TGTGCCAGCAGGGACAGGGGATGTGAGCAGTTCTTC
TRBV6-4	few	.	13	TRBJ1-1	CASSQELNTEAFF	TGTGCCAGCAGTCAGGAATTGAACACTGAAGCTTTCTTT
TRBV5-5	.	.	15	TRBJ1-2	CASSAEVSGVGGYTF	TGTGCCAGCAGCGCGGAAGTATCAGGGGTCGGGGGCTACACCTTC
TRBV19	.	.	14	TRBJ1-4	CASSLRSLGEKLFF	TGTGCCAGTAGTCTACGGTCACTCGGGGAAAAACTGTTTTTT
TRBV7-3	.	TRBD2	13	TRBJ2-1	CASSATSDNEQFF	TGTGCCAGCAGCGCCACTAGCGACAATGAGCAGTTCTTC
TRBV7-9	.	.	13	TRBJ1-1	CASSSVANTEAFF	TGTGCCAGCAGCTCGGTTGCGAACACTGAAGCTTTCTTT
TRBV7-2	.	TRBD1	17	TRBJ1-3	CASSLAGDRGAGNTIYF	TGTGCCAGCAGCTTAGCGGGGGACAGGGGAGCTGGAAACACCATATATTTT
TRBV5-1	once	.	14	TRBJ2-5	CASSSRDYQETQYF	TGCGCCAGCAGCTCCCGGGACTACCAAGAGACCCAGTACTTC
TRBV5-4	.	.	14	TRBJ2-7	CASSQTPQAGEQYF	TGTGCCAGCAGTCAAACCCCCCAGGCCGGCGAGCAGTACTTC
TRBV14	.	TRBD1	15	TRBJ2-7	CASSHMGRGGGEQYF	TGTGCCAGCAGCCATATGGGTCGAGGGGGCGGTGAGCAGTACTTC
TRBV2	.	.	10	TRBJ1-2	CASRERGYTF	TGTGCCAGCAGGGAACGTGGCTACACCTTC
TRBV10-3	.	.	13	TRBJ1-4	CATRGATNEKLFF	TGTGCCACACGGGGGGCAACTAATGAAAAACTGTTTTTT
TRBV7-2	.	.	13	TRBJ1-1	CASSSSTYTEAFF	TGTGCCAGCAGTTCCTCCACTTACACTGAAGCTTTCTTT
TRBV11-2	.	.	14	TRBJ2-5	CASSPREREETQYF	TGTGCCAGCAGCCCAAGGGAGAGGGAAGAGACCCAGTACTTC
TRBV27	.	.	15	TRBJ2-2	CASSFSLANTGELFF	TGTGCCAGCAGTTTTTCCCTAGCGAACACCGGGGAGCTGTTTTTT
TRBV6-6	.	TRBD2	16	TRBJ2-7	CASSYPKTSGDYEQYF	TGTGCCAGCAGTTACCCAAAGACTAGCGGGGATTACGAGCAGTACTTC
TRBV4-1	many	TRBD2	15	TRBJ2-1	CASSQVAGGPDEQFF	TGCGCCAGCAGCCAAGTTGCGGGGGGGCCGGATGAGCAGTTCTTC
TRBV4-2	.	.	16	TRBJ2-3	CASSQGRGASTDTQYF	TGTGCCAGCAGCCAAGGCCGGGGTGCTAGCACAGATACGCAGTATTTT
TRBV15	.	TRBD2	22	TRBJ2-2	CATSRDTLAFGGGLANTGELFF	TGTGCCACCAGCAGAGATACCCTAGCCTTTGGGGGGGGACTCGCGAACACCGGGGAGCTGTTTTTT
TRBV5-4	.	.	9	TRBJ1-5	CASSGSQHF	TGTGCCAGCAGTGGGAGCCAGCATTTT
TRBV5-1	once	.	13	TRBJ1-1	CASSLAGLSKAFF	TGCGCCAGCAGCTTGGCGGGACTGTCTAAAGCTTTCTTT
TRBV11-1	.	TRBD2	14	TRBJ2-2	CASSPGTSAGELFF	TGTGCCAGCAGCCCAGGGACTAGCGCCGGGGAGCTGTTTTTT
TRBV6-6	.	TRBD1	15	TRBJ2-7	CASSYSVTGGSEQYF	TGTGCCAGCAGTTACTCGGTCACAGGGGGTTCGGAGCAGTACTTC
TRBV19	.	.	15	TRBJ2-2	CASSIDQGLGGELFF	TGTGCCAGTAGTATAGACCAGGGGCTGGGCGGGGAGCTGTTTTTT
TRBV7-8	.	.	15	TRBJ1-2	CASSPSRRGNYGYTF	TGTGCCAGCAGCCCAAGTCGCAGGGGAAACTATGGCTACACCTTC
TRBV27	few	.	14	TRBJ1-5	CASSPRLGGQPQHF	TGTGCCAGCAGCCCTAGACTGGGAGGTCAGCCCCAGCATTTT
TRBV5-1	few	.	14	TRBJ1-1	CASSLDMTATEAFF	TGCGCCAGCAGCTTGGACATGACTGCCACTGAAGCTTTCTTT